These 24 T cell receptor beta chains share one sample of origin, sequenced in a study of CXCR3-negative and CXCR3-positive naive CD8 T cells (dated by TCRdb to the late 2010s). The instrument was a NextSeq 550. The Human TCR Profiling Kit (MiLaboratory) was used to make UMI-labeled 5' RACE TRB cDNA libraries. TCRdb reprocessed the reads and assigns one entry to each CDR3 protein sequence, leaving out DNA. The data table for this sample lists over 8,000 distinct CDR3 sequences. 0.95% to 1.3% of the sample goes to the ten largest clones. The sequencing input was naive CXCR3- CD8+ T cells from blood. What the cell subset or site label conveys for this sample: CD45RO-CCR7+CD27+CD95- naive CD8+ T cells lacking CXCR3 (TNR3-). The receptors derive from a human donor in good health. Some clones in this sample may be carry-over from other donors' samples.

The V call is TRBV7-8, the J call TRBJ2-1; TCRdb outputs TRBD2, but without DNA this stays unchecked. Germline-derived CDR1 and CDR2 are SGHVS and FQNEAQ. CDR3 size: 14 residues. CDR3 in amino acids: CASSSLKRYNEQFF. The complete variable domain, with remaining parts taken from reference TRBV7-8 and TRBJ2-1, reads GAGVSQSPRYKVAKRGQDVALRCDPISGHVSLFWYQQALGQGPEFLTYFQNEAQLDKSGLPSDRFFAERPEGSVSTLKIQRTQQEDSAVYLCASSSLKRYNEQFFGPGTRLTVL.

The chain uses TRBV4-3 and TRBJ2-1; TCRdb's D gene call, TRBD2, goes unchecked for lack of DNA. The CDR3 length is 14 residues. From germline, CDR1 is LGHNA and CDR2 YSLEER. CDR3 sequence: CASSPRAGYNEQFF.

V gene TRBV20-1 combines with J gene TRBJ2-3; the TCRdb D gene call, TRBD2, has no DNA to confirm it. CDR1 is DFQATT, CDR2 SNEGSKA, per germline (reference sequence). The CDR3 has 15 residues. The CDR3 sequence is CSARDLNGTLPTQYF.

Frequency places this clonotype as medium-sized (0.01 to 0.1%). The chain uses TRBV5-1 and TRBJ2-1; TCRdb selects TRBD2, and the lack of DNA leaves this call unchecked. In germline, CDR1 is SGHRS, CDR2 YFSETQ. This CDR3 is 11 amino acids long. The CDR3 sequence is CASSYSGGLFF.

In terms of frequency, this clonotype is medium-sized. The V and J genes are TRBV29-1 and TRBJ2-5; absent DNA, TCRdb's TRBD1 call cannot be checked. CDR3 size: 13 residues. Per the germline V gene, CDR1 is SQVTM and CDR2 is ANQGSEA. This CDR3 is CSVASRGGETQYF.

Judged by frequency, this clonotype is medium-sized. The V call is TRBV7-9, the J call TRBJ2-7. Germline loops: CDR1 SEHNR, CDR2 FQNEAQ (reference sequence). The CDR3 is made up of 11 amino acids. CDR3 loop: CASSVAYEQYF. The full variable domain, with the rest looked up from reference TRBV7-9 and TRBJ2-7, is DTGVSQNPRHKITKRGQNVTFRCDPISEHNRLYWYRQTLGQGPEFLTYFQNEAQLEKSRLLSDRFSAERPKGSFSTLEIQRTEQGDSAMYLCASSVAYEQYFGPGTRLTVT.

This chain uses TRBV4-1 with TRBJ2-3. This CDR3 has 16 residues. Germline CDR1 and CDR2: MGHRA and YSYEKL. The CDR3 is CASSQDRYSPTDTQYF.

This clonotype shows up as medium-sized by frequency. J is TRBJ1-1 and V is TRBV19; TCRdb returns TRBD1, unconfirmable since there is no DNA. The germline V gene encodes CDR1 LNHDA and CDR2 SQIVND (reference sequence). This CDR3 region has 13 residues. The CDR3 loop reads CASITGPNTEAFF.

The chain joins TRBV7-8 to TRBJ2-2; TCRdb calls TRBD1, which cannot be checked without DNA. The germline CDR1 and CDR2 sequences are SGHVS and FQNEAQ. The CDR3 loop spans 14 amino acids. CDR3 region: CASSLGQIYGELFF.

The J gene is TRBJ2-5, the V gene TRBV6-5; lacking DNA, the TRBD1 call made by TCRdb goes unchecked. This CDR3 is 15 amino acids long. In germline, CDR1 is MNHEY, CDR2 SVGAGI. CDR3 region: CASSHTGGGSETQYF.

The V and J genes are TRBV29-1 and TRBJ2-5; TCRdb proposes TRBD2, but this gene call is untestable without DNA. The CDR3 covers 16 residues. The germline gives CDR1 SQVTM, CDR2 ANQGSEA. This CDR3 reads CSVGGTERELEETQYF.

This clonotype is labeled medium-sized based on frequency. The chain combines TRBV6-6 with TRBJ2-7. This CDR3 region has 13 residues. CDR1 and CDR2 (germline): MNHNY, SVGAGI (reference sequence). CDR3 amino acids: CASSYGSGYEQYF.

The V call is TRBV25-1, the J call TRBJ2-7; TCRdb's D call of TRBD1 is untestable without DNA. CDR1 is MGHDK and CDR2 is SYGVNS in the germline V gene. The CDR3 extends over 13 amino acids. CDR3: CASTLGQQIEQYF.

This chain uses TRBV18 with TRBJ2-1. This CDR3 is 16 amino acids long. Germline V gene data show CDR1 as KGHSH and CDR2 as LQKENI. CDR3 in amino acids: CASSYRATFPSNEQFF.

The chain couples TRBV4-1 to TRBJ1-1; the D gene TCRdb calls, TRBD1, cannot be checked with no DNA. CDR1 and CDR2 from the germline V gene are MGHRA and YSYEKL. The CDR3 is 15 amino acids. The CDR3 loop is CASSQDTGGGTEAFF.

Its frequency marks this clonotype as medium-sized. This sequence joins TRBV4-1 and TRBJ1-2; the TCRdb D gene call, TRBD1, has no DNA to confirm it. The CDR3 length is 16 residues. Germline values: CDR1 MGHRA, CDR2 YSYEKL. The CDR3 region is CASSQVWTGNNYGYTF.

This clonotype registers medium-sized by frequency. This chain links TRBV9 with TRBJ2-1. This CDR3 spans 17 amino acids. From germline, CDR1 is SGDLS and CDR2 YYNGEE. CDR3 sequence: CASSVATGKRSYNEQFF.

V gene TRBV7-9 combines with J gene TRBJ2-1; TCRdb designates TRBD1, a call that cannot be tested without DNA. This CDR3 has 15 amino acids. Germline assignment: CDR1 SEHNR and CDR2 FQNEAQ (reference sequence). The CDR3 loop is CASSLGTGDYNEQFF.

This chain links TRBV9 with TRBJ1-1. The CDR3 spans 13 residues. Germline lookup yields CDR1 SGDLS and CDR2 YYNGEE. The CDR3 spells CASSVGDTTEAFF.

This clonotype ranks as medium-sized (0.01 to 0.1%) in terms of frequency. The chain couples TRBV2 to TRBJ2-2; the D call of TRBD2 rests on TCRdb alone, since no DNA is present to check it. In germline, CDR1 is SNHLY, CDR2 FYNNEI. This CDR3 region has 15 residues. The CDR3 sequence is CASSDPGGPTGELFF.

Judged by frequency, this clonotype is medium-sized. The chain joins TRBV9 to TRBJ2-7. This CDR3 has 13 residues. The germline V gene encodes CDR1 SGDLS and CDR2 YYNGEE. CDR3 sequence reads: CASSVADSYEQYF.

This chain connects TRBV20-1 to TRBJ2-3; TCRdb lists TRBD2, though no DNA is available to test this call. The CDR3 contains 16 residues. Germline loops: CDR1 DFQATT, CDR2 SNEGSKA (reference sequence). The CDR3 here is CSARASGSLGVDTQYF.

The rearrangement links TRBV5-4 to TRBJ2-3; TCRdb's D gene call, TRBD1, goes unchecked for lack of DNA. In germline, CDR1 is SGHNT, CDR2 YYREEE (reference sequence). The length of the CDR3 is 17 residues. The CDR3: CASSFKRQTTYTDTQYF.

This clonotype is called medium-sized (0.01 to 0.1%) based on its frequency. The chain carries TRBV12-3 or TRBV12-4 and TRBJ1-2; there is no DNA to check the TCRdb D call of TRBD1. There are 17 residues in the CDR3. The CDR3 here is CASSPIGPGGGDYGYTF.